The clone carrying this T cell receptor (beta chain) has just a few counts. Its target is not known. This entry is derived from a study of T cells after yellow fever vaccination. Regarding the study as a whole: Among all clonotypes, a small share was observed in both CD4 and CD8 compartments.

As TCR cDNA was made by 5'RACE template switching, a universal primer site and UMIs were added. TCRdb reanalysed the 5' RACE reads using MiXCR and keeps one entry per CDR3 protein. The sample shows around 530,000 distinct CDR3 sequences, about a sixth of them seen only once. The CDR3 consists of 14 residues. V was pared by 6 bases and J by 5 bases, with 14 bases between. The chain links TRBV12-3 or TRBV12-4 to TRBJ1-3, with D possibly being TRBD1 (6 bases). The origin of this receptor is a man aged 18 to 29 who received the YFV17D yellow fever vaccine. Material: PBMCs, obtained around 5 days after the first yellow fever vaccination. This chain's CDR3 is CASRTTGRRNTIYF. CDR3 sequence (DNA): TGTGCCAGCAGGACAACAGGGCGCAGAAACACCATATATTTT.